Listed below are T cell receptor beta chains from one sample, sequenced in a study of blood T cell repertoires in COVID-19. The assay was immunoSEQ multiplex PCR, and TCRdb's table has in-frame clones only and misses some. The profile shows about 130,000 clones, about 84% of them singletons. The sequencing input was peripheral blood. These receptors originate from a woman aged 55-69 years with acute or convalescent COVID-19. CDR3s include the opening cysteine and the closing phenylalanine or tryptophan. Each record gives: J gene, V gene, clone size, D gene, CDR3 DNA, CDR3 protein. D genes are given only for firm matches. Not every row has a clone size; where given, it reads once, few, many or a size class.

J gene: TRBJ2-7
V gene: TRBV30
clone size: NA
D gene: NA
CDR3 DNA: TGTGCCTGTCTTAAGGGGAATCCGGGACAAGGGGAGCAGTACTTC
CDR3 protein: CACLKGNPGQGEQYF

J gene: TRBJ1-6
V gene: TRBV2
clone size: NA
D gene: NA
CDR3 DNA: TGTGCCAGCAGTGAAGGGCAGGCTTCACCCCTCCACTTT
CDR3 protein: CASSEGQASPLHF

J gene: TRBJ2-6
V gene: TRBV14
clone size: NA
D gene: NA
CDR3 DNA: TGTGCCAGCAGCCAACTAAACTCTGGGGCCAACGTCCTGACTTTC
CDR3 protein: CASSQLNSGANVLTF

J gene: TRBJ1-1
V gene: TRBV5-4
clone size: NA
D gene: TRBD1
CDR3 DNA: TGTGCCAGCAGCCTGGGACAGGGGGTAGTGAACACTGAAGCTTTCTTT
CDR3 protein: CASSLGQGVVNTEAFF

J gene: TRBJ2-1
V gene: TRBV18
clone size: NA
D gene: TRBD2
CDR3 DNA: TGTGCCAGCTCACCACCACGAGGAGCGGGGGGTTACAATGAGCAGTTCTTC
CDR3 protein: CASSPPRGAGGYNEQFF

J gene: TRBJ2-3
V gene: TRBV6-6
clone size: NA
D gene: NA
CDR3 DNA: TGTGCCAGCATGGAGAACACAGATACGCAGTATTTT
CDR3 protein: CASMENTDTQYF

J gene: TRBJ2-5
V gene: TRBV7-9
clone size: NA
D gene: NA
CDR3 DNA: TGTGCCAGCAGCTTATCCGCTACAGGGCAACAGACCCAGTACTTC
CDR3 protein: CASSLSATGQQTQYF

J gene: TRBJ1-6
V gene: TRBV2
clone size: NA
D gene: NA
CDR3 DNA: TGTGCCAGCAGTTTCGGGGGGCAATCCTATAATTCACCCCTCCACTTT
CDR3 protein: CASSFGGQSYNSPLHF

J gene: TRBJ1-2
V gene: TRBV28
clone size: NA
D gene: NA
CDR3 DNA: TGTGCCAGCAGTTTACCGCCCCCTGAGGCGGTGAACTATGGCTACACCTTC
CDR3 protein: CASSLPPPEAVNYGYTF

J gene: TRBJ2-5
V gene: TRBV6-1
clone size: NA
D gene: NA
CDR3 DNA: TGTGCCAGCAGTGAAGGGCTCGGGGTAGAGACCCAGTACTTC
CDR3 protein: CASSEGLGVETQYF

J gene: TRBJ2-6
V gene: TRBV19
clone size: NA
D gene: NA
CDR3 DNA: TGTGCCAGTACCCTATCGGGGACTGGGGCCAACGTCCTGACTTTC
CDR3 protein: CASTLSGTGANVLTF

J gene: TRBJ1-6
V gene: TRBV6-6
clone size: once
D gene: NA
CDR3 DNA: TGTGCCAGCCGTGCAGAATCACCCCTCCACTTT
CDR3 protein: CASRAESPLHF

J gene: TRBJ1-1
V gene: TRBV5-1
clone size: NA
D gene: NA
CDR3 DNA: TGCGCCAGCAGCTTGGTTCCAGGGGATTCGGGCACTGAAGCTTTCTTT
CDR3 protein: CASSLVPGDSGTEAFF

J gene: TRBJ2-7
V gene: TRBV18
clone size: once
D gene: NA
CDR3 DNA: TGTGCCAGCTCACCAGGAGACGACAGGTACGAGCAGTACTTC
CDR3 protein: CASSPGDDRYEQYF

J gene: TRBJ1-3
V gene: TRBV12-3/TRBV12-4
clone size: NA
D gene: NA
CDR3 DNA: TGTGCCAGCGGCTTGACAGGAAACACCATATATTTT
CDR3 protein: CASGLTGNTIYF

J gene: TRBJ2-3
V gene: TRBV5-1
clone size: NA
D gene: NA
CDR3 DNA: TGCGCCAGCAGCTCGCAGGACAGACGCACAGATACGCAGTATTTT
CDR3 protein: CASSSQDRRTDTQYF

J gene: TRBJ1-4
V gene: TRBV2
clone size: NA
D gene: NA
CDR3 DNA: TGTGCCAGCAGTGGTTACACAACTAATGAAAAACTGTTTTTT
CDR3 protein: CASSGYTTNEKLFF

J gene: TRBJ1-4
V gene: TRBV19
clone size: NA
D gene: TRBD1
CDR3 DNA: TGTGCCAGTAGTAAACGACAGGGCGGCACTAATGAAAAACTGTTTTTT
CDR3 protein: CASSKRQGGTNEKLFF

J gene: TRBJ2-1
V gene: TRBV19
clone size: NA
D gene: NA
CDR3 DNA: TGTGCCAGCCGAGGGGGGGCCGGGGATGAGCAGTTCTTC
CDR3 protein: CASRGGAGDEQFF

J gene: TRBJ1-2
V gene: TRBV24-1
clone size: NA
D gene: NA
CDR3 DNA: TGTGCCACCAGGCCAGGAGGTGGCGACTATGGCTACACCTTC
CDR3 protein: CATRPGGGDYGYTF

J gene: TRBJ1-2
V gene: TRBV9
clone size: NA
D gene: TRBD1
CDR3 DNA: TGTGCCAGCAGCGGACAGGGTTATAACTATGGCTACACCTTC
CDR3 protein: CASSGQGYNYGYTF

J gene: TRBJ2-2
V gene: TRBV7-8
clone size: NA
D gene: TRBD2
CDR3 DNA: TGTGCCAGCAGCTTAGCCTCGGGAAGCGGGGGCACCGGGGAGCTGTTTTTT
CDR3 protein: CASSLASGSGGTGELFF